These T cell receptor beta chains were read from a single sample in a study of blood T cell repertoires in COVID-19. Measured with immunoSEQ multiplex PCR; TCRdb has only the in-frame clones, and not every one. The sample yields about 270,000 clones, more than 75% seen once. The sequenced sample consisted of PBMCs or T cells enriched from blood (not recorded which). The receptors originated from a woman aged 60-75 years in a cohort exposed to, infected with or recovered from COVID-19 (not recorded which). CDR3s include the opening cysteine and the closing phenylalanine or tryptophan. Each record gives: V gene, clone size, D gene, J gene, CDR3 length, CDR3 DNA, CDR3 protein. The D gene is left open where the match is weak. Clone size is given for some rows only: seen once, a few or many times, or a class if the clone is expanded.

>TRBV20-1|.|.|TRBJ2-3|11
TGCAGTGCTAGCAGGACAGATACGCAGTATTTT
CSASRTDTQYF
>TRBV5-4|.|.|TRBJ1-2|13
TGTGCCAGCAGCTTGGAGACAGGTGTTGGCTACACCTTC
CASSLETGVGYTF
>TRBV11-2|.|.|TRBJ2-3|16
TGTGCCAGCAGCCCCCGGACTCTCATAACCACAGATACGCAGTATTTT
CASSPRTLITTDTQYF
>TRBV14|.|.|TRBJ2-2|15
TGTGCCAGCAGCCAAGGATTTCTAGGGGCCGGGGAGCTGTTTTTT
CASSQGFLGAGELFF
>TRBV7-2|once|.|TRBJ2-5|14
TGTGCCAGCAGCGGTCGTAGGGGGCAAGAGACCCAGTACTTC
CASSGRRGQETQYF
>TRBV11-2|.|TRBD1|TRBJ2-7|15
TGTGCCAGCAGCTTATCGACAGGGAGCTCCTACGAGCAGTACTTC
CASSLSTGSSYEQYF
>TRBV10-3|few|TRBD2|TRBJ2-1|17
TGTGCCATCAGTCGTATAGCGGGAGGGGGAGAACGCAGTGAGCAGTTCTTC
CAISRIAGGGERSEQFF
>TRBV7-3|.|TRBD2|TRBJ2-1|18
TGTGCCAGCAGCTTTGGGGTGGGAGCGGGAGGCGTTTTGGATGAGCAGTTCTTC
CASSFGVGAGGVLDEQFF
>TRBV6-5|.|TRBD1|TRBJ1-3|14
TGTGCCAGCGGACAGGGGGGATATGGAAACACCATATATTTT
CASGQGGYGNTIYF
>TRBV7-7|.|TRBD1|TRBJ2-1|13
TGTGCTAGTGGACAGGGGGCGCATACTGAGCAGTTCTTC
CASGQGAHTEQFF
>TRBV9|.|TRBD1|TRBJ1-5|15
TGTGCCAGCAGCGTAGGACAGGGGGCGAGGGAGCCCCAGCATTTT
CASSVGQGAREPQHF
>TRBV6-1|.|.|TRBJ1-5|15
TGTGCCAGCAGTGAGAACTTGTATAGCAATCAGCCCCAGCATTTT
CASSENLYSNQPQHF
>TRBV7-3|.|.|TRBJ1-3|17
TGTGCCAGCAGCTTACGGGCCCAGGGCTCGGCTGGAAACACCATATATTTT
CASSLRAQGSAGNTIYF
>TRBV3-1/TRBV3-2|.|TRBD1|TRBJ1-3|17
TGTGCCAGCAGCCAATTCGCGGGGACAGAGAAAGGTAACACCATATATTTT
CASSQFAGTEKGNTIYF
>TRBV3-1/TRBV3-2|.|.|TRBJ2-1|15
TGTGCCAGCAGCCAAATTTGGACTGGGGAGAATGAGCAGTTCTTC
CASSQIWTGENEQFF
>TRBV6-5|.|.|TRBJ1-1|15
TGTGCCAGCAGTTACGCGGGAGCGCGAAACACTGAAGCTTTCTTT
CASSYAGARNTEAFF
>TRBV30|.|.|TRBJ1-6|15
TGTGCCTGGAGTAGTAGACACCCCTATAATTCACCCCTCCACTTT
CAWSSRHPYNSPLHF
>TRBV9|.|.|TRBJ1-2|15
TGTGCCAGCAGCCCACGGACAGCCGCTAACTATGGCTACACCTTC
CASSPRTAANYGYTF
>TRBV7-8|.|.|TRBJ1-6|17
TGTGCCAGCAGCTTAATCCAGGCAGGGGATTGGAATTCACCCCTCCACTTT
CASSLIQAGDWNSPLHF
>TRBV10-3|.|TRBD2|TRBJ2-7|14
TGTGCCATCAGCAGCGGGAGGAGCTCCTACGAGCAGTACTTC
CAISSGRSSYEQYF
>TRBV6-5|once|.|TRBJ1-3|14
TGTGCCAGCAGTTACTCGCCAGGGCTAAACACCATATATTTT
CASSYSPGLNTIYF
>TRBV28|.|TRBD2|TRBJ2-1|17
TGTGCCAGCAGGACTAGCGGGAGCCTTCTCTCCTACAATGAGCAGTTCTTC
CASRTSGSLLSYNEQFF
>TRBV6-5|.|TRBD2|TRBJ2-1|12
TGTGCCAGCAGCTTCACTAGCGGTGAGCAGTTCTTC
CASSFTSGEQFF
>TRBV3-1/TRBV3-2|.|.|TRBJ2-7|14
TGTGCCAGCAGCCCAGGCACTTGGAAGTACGAGCAGTACTTC
CASSPGTWKYEQYF
>TRBV12-2|.|.|TRBJ1-5|18
.
CASRLALWGLGSNQPQHF
>TRBV5-1|.|TRBD2|TRBJ2-2|15
TGCGCCAGCAGCAGGCGGGAGGGAGACACCGGGGAGCTGTTTTTT
CASSRREGDTGELFF